This TCR beta chain was identified in a study of blood T cell repertoires in COVID-19. Study details: Collection of acute and convalescent COVID-19 samples took place in the United States, Italy and Spain. From T cells, B-cell-depleted T cells, or PBMCs came the material, which was cDNA or gDNA.

In germline, CDR1 is MNHNS, CDR2 SASEGT. The V end was cut by 2 bases, the J end by 0 bases, with 9 bases between. CDR3 length: 15 amino acids. Seattle researchers signed up patients amid active infection and tracked them longitudinally. Per the original data handling: Amplifying reference gene primers gave estimates of nucleated cell counts. The repertoire was sequenced with immunoSEQ multiplex PCR; TCRdb's copy has only in-frame clones and lacks some. The V and J calls and clone size come from that table; D and trimming were worked out from the DNA. Counted here are 500,000 to 600,000 clones, less than 90% occurring once; the ten biggest clones make up about 8%.

The rearrangement joins TRBV6-1 to TRBJ2-3; unclear D gene. The sequenced sample was peripheral blood. The clonotype was recovered from a woman in her forties or fifties with COVID-19, enrolled during active disease. CDR3 loop: CASSESPGSTDTQYF. CDR3 coding DNA: TGTGCCAGCAGTGAAAGCCCAGGCAGCACAGATACGCAGTATTTT.